Each of the 14 T cell receptor beta chains below was sequenced from the same sample in a study of cytomegalovirus exposure and HLA in healthy donors. PCR amplification relied on 60 Vbeta primers (plus 13 Jbeta primers). Data came from immunoSEQ multiplex PCR; TCRdb stores just in-frame clones and leaves some out. The repertoire includes about 160,000 clones, approximately 82% of them detected once, and 6.4% sits in the top ten. The sequenced sample consisted of PBMCs. The receptors originated from a man in his fifties or sixties in good health and CMV-seropositive.

This chain links TRBV13 with TRBJ1-2, with 12 bases fitting TRBD1. Germline V gene lookup returns CDR1 PRHDT and CDR2 FYEKMQ (reference sequence). The V segment lost 6 bases and the J segment 3 bases; nucleotides outside the gene matches: 8. CDR3 length: 16 residues. This CDR3 reads CASSTRGTGGYYGYTF. The CDR3 DNA reads as TGTGCCAGCAGTACTCGGGGGACAGGGGGCTACTATGGCTACACCTTC.

This clone showed up just once. This chain connects TRBV19 to TRBJ2-1; D is perhaps TRBD1 (6 bases). V was shortened by 4 bases and J by 9 bases, with 10 bases between the two germline ends. The germline gives CDR1 LNHDA, CDR2 SQIVND (reference sequence). CDR3 length equals 12 residues. The CDR3 nucleotides are TGTGCCAGTAGTAACAGGGCACGTGAGCAGTTCTTC. Its translation is CASSNRAREQFF.

The chain links TRBV6-5 to TRBJ2-7; the match to TRBD2 covers 11 bases. After removal of 6 bases from V and 9 bases from J, the junction contained 10 bases not matched to a gene. The CDR3 spans 14 residues. CDR1 is MNHEY and CDR2 is SVGAGI in the germline V gene. CDR3 protein: CASRNGLAGGPQYV. The CDR3 nucleotides are TGTGCCAGCAGGAACGGGTTAGCGGGAGGGCCGCAGTACGTC.

The V and J genes are TRBV5-4 and TRBJ2-2; a weak D match, TRBD1 (5 bases). The germline V gene encodes CDR1 SGHNT and CDR2 YYREEE (reference sequence). The CDR3 spans 16 residues. The V end lost 0 bases, the J end lost 0 bases, and 9 bases lay between the germline ends. The CDR3 loop is CASSLEGASNTGELFF. The CDR3 DNA sequence: TGTGCCAGCAGCTTGGAAGGGGCCTCGAACACCGGGGAGCTGTTTTTT.

The J gene is TRBJ2-7, the V gene TRBV7-9; 9 nucleotides agree with TRBD1. This CDR3 is 17 amino acids long. Germline values: CDR1 SEHNR, CDR2 FQNEAQ (reference sequence). V trimming: 4 bases; J trimming: 4 bases; junction bases outside the gene matches: 14. CDR3 in amino acids: CASSSPDPGQGGYEQYV. Written as DNA, the CDR3 is TGTGCCAGCAGCTCGCCCGACCCGGGACAGGGTGGGTACGAGCAGTACGTC.

This chain links TRBV18 with TRBJ2-3, with D perhaps matching TRBD1 (6 bases). CDR3 length equals 14 residues. V lost 3 bases and J lost 4, with 11 bases in between. CDR1 and CDR2 from the germline V gene are KGHSH and LQKENI. CDR3 protein: CASSPSPGADTQYF. As DNA, the CDR3 is TGTGCCAGCTCACCCTCCCCAGGGGCAGATACGCAGTATTTT.

J is TRBJ2-1 and V is TRBV19; 13 bases agree with TRBD2. Losses at the gene ends were 4 bases for V and 4 bases for J; bases not matched to a gene: 7. This CDR3 is 17 amino acids long. Germline V lookup: CDR1 LNHDA, CDR2 SQIVND (reference sequence). For the CDR3, the DNA is TGTGCCAGTAGTACTGGACTAGCGGGAGTCCCATACAATGAGCAGTTCTTC. Protein product: CASSTGLAGVPYNEQFF.

The V gene is TRBV5-8, the J gene TRBJ2-1, with 7 bases aligning to TRBD2. Per the germline V gene, CDR1 is SGHTS and CDR2 is YDEGEE. V lost 0 bases to trimming and J lost 3 bases; unmatched junction nucleotides: 6. This CDR3 region has 16 residues. The CDR3 nucleotides read TGTGCCAGCAGCTTGGGTTCTAGCGGCGTCTACAATGAGCAGTTCTTC. This codes for CASSLGSSGVYNEQFF.

This clone was detected only a few times. V is TRBV7-8 and J is TRBJ2-3; tentative D call: TRBD1 (5 bases). Trimming pared 5 bases from V and 3 bases from J, leaving 15 bases between. The CDR3 consists of 15 residues. CDR1 is SGHVS and CDR2 is FQNEAQ in the germline V gene. The CDR3 nucleotides are TGTGCCAGCAGCCTCCCAGGGCGGATAACAGATACGCAGTATTTT. This sequence encodes CASSLPGRITDTQYF.

This chain joins TRBV5-5 and TRBJ2-3; the D gene is possibly TRBD2 (6 bases). The CDR3 runs 16 residues. CDR1 and CDR2 (germline): SGHKS, YYEKEE (reference sequence). V shed 4 bases and J shed 3 bases, with 18 bases lying between them. CDR3 in amino acids: CASSVLATERTDTQYF. The CDR3, as DNA: TGTGCCAGCAGCGTCCTAGCGACAGAAAGGACAGATACGCAGTATTTT.

The chain links TRBV18 to TRBJ2-5; 12 bases agree with TRBD2. The V gene end was trimmed by 4 bases and the J gene end by 4 bases; junction bases not matched to a gene: 7. Germline V gives CDR1 KGHSH, CDR2 LQKENI. The CDR3 covers 16 residues. The CDR3: CASSHESGLAGETQYF. As DNA, the CDR3 is TGTGCCAGCTCACACGAATCGGGACTAGCGGGAGAGACCCAGTACTTC. The whole variable domain, filled in from reference TRBV18 and TRBJ2-5, reads NAGVMQNPRHLVRRRGQEARLRCSPMKGHSHVYWYRQLPEEGLKFMVYLQKENIIDESGMPKERFSAEFPKEGPSILRIQQVVRGDSAAYFCASSHESGLAGETQYFGPGTRLLVL.

The chain links TRBV27 to TRBJ1-2, with a weak D call TRBD1 (5 bases). Trimming removed 7 bases at V and 2 bases at J, with 14 bases between. In germline, CDR1 is MNHEY, CDR2 SMNVEV (reference sequence). The CDR3 extends over 14 amino acids. The CDR3 loop is CASNPDGGNYGYTF. DNA for the CDR3: TGTGCCAGCAACCCGGACGGGGGGAACTATGGCTACACCTTC.

This clone was observed a few times. Its ends do not fully match the called genes, so a read error is possible. Distinct nucleotide sequences in the sample also encode this CDR3. V usage is TRBV27 and J usage is TRBJ2-7; D is unresolved. Germline values: CDR1 MNHEY, CDR2 SMNVEV (reference sequence). CDR3 size: 13 residues. Here the CDR3 reads CASSSLRGSEQYF. The CDR3 DNA is TGTGCTAGCAGTTCACTTAGAGGAAGCGAGCAGTACTTC.

This clone came up once. The chain uses TRBV28 and TRBJ2-2, with D perhaps TRBD1 (6 bases). Trimming cost V 2 bases and J 0 bases, with 13 bases left between them. CDR3 length: 17 amino acids. Germline values: CDR1 MDHEN, CDR2 SYDVKM. The CDR3, as DNA: TGTGCCAGCAGTTTAGGGACACCTCTTTCGAACACCGGGGAGCTGTTTTTT. Translated: CASSLGTPLSNTGELFF. Full variable domain (missing parts from reference TRBV28 and TRBJ2-2): DVKVTQSSRYLVKRTGEKVFLECVQDMDHENMFWYRQDPGLGLRLIYFSYDVKMKEKGDIPEGYSVSREKKERFSLILESASTNQTSMYLCASSLGTPLSNTGELFFGEGSRLTVL.